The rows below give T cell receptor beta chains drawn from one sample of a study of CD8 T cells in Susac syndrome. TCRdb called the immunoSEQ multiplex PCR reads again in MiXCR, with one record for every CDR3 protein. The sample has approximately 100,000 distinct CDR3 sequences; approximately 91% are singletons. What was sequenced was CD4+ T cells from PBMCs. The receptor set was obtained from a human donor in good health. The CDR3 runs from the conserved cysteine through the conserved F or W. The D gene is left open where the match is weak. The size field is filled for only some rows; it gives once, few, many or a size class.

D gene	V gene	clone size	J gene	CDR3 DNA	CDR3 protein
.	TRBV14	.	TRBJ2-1	TGTGCCAGCAGCCAGGCCGATATCAATGAGCAGTTCTTC	CASSQADINEQFF
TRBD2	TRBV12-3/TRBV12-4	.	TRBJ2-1	TGTGCCAGCAGCGCTTATGAGGGCGGGGGGTACAATGAGCAGTTCTTC	CASSAYEGGGYNEQFF
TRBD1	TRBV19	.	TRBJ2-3	TGTGCCAGTTCAAGAGTTCCGGGACAGCTCACAGATACGCAGTATTTT	CASSRVPGQLTDTQYF
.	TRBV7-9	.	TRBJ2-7	TGTGCCAGCAGCTTAGGCCAGTCGGCAAGCTACGAGCAGTACTTC	CASSLGQSASYEQYF
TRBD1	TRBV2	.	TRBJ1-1	TGTGCCAGCACAAGGGACTACAGGGGAAGGGCTTTCTTT	CASTRDYRGRAFF
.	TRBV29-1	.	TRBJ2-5	TGCAGCGTTGCACAGGACGTAGCCCAGTACTTC	CSVAQDVAQYF
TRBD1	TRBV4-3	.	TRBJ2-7	TGCGCCAGCAGCCAAGGGGGGACAGGCGACGAGCAGTACTTC	CASSQGGTGDEQYF
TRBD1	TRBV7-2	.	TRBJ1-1	TGTGCCAGCAGCTATAACGTGGACAGGGGGGTTGGTGAAGCTTTCTTT	CASSYNVDRGVGEAFF
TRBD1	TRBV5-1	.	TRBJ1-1	TGCGCCAGCAGCGGACAGGGTCGGACTTTCTTT	CASSGQGRTFF
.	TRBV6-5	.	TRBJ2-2	TGTGCCAGCAGTTACTCGGGGGGCGGGGAGCTGTTTTTT	CASSYSGGGELFF
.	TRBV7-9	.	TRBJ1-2	TGTGCCAGCAGCTTTGAGAGCGGATATGGCTACACCTTC	CASSFESGYGYTF
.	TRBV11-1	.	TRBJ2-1	TGTGCCAGCAGCTTATTCGGAGGCCATGAGCAGTTCTTC	CASSLFGGHEQFF
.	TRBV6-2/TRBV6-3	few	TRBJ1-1	TGTGCCAGCAGTTTAATGGGGGGGACTGAAGCTTTCTTT	CASSLMGGTEAFF
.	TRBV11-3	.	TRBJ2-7	TGTGCCAGCAGCTTGGGGCCGGTACGCGAGCAGTACTTC	CASSLGPVREQYF
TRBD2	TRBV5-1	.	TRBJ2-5	TGCGCCAGCAGCTTGGGCCGACTAGCGGGCGCCCAAGAGACCCAGTACTTC	CASSLGRLAGAQETQYF
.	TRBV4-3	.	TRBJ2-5	TGCGCCAGCAGCCAAGGAAGGGACGGGAACAGTGACCAGTACTTC	CASSQGRDGNSDQYF
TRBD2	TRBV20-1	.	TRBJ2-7	TGCAGTGCTCAGCGGGACCTGGGCGGAGAGCAGTACTTC	CSAQRDLGGEQYF
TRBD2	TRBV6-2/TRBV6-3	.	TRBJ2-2	TGTGCCAGCAGTTACCTGAAGCGGGAGGGCCGTCCCGGGGAGCTGTTTTTT	CASSYLKREGRPGELFF
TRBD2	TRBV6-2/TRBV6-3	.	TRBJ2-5	TGTGCCAGCAGTTATGGGGTCTTAGCGGGGGGGCAAGAGACCCAGTACTTC	CASSYGVLAGGQETQYF
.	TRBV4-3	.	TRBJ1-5	TGCGCCAGCAGCCAAGACGGGGGATTTAGCAATCAGCCCCAGCATTTT	CASSQDGGFSNQPQHF
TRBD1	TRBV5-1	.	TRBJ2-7	TGCGCCAGCAGCTTGCTAGCGACAGGGGGCTCCGAGCAGTACTTC	CASSLLATGGSEQYF
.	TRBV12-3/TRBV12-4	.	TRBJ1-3	TGTGCCAGCAGTGGCACAGGCGGCTCTGGAAACACCATATATTTT	CASSGTGGSGNTIYF
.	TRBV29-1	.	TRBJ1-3	TGCAGCGTGGACTTACCGGGACTGAGCTCTGGAAACACCATATATTTT	CSVDLPGLSSGNTIYF
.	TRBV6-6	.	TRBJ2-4	TGTGCCAGCAGCACACAGGGGGAGGGGGCCAAAAACATTCAGTACTTC	CASSTQGEGAKNIQYF
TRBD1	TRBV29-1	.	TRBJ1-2	TGCAGCACGACAGGGGGGAACTATGGCTACACCTTC	CSTTGGNYGYTF
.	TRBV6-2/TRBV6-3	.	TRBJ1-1	TGTGCCAGCAGCCGGGACATCCACACTGAAGCTTTCTTT	CASSRDIHTEAFF
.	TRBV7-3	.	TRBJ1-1	TGTGCCAGCAGCTTATGGATCCGGGACACTGAAGCTTTCTTT	CASSLWIRDTEAFF
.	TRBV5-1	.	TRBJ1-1	TGCGCCAGCAGCTTGACAGTTTCCAACACTGAAGCTTTCTTT	CASSLTVSNTEAFF
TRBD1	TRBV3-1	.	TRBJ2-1	TGTGCCAGCAGCAAGGCCGGGACAGGGGGCTCAGGTGAGCAGTTCTTC	CASSKAGTGGSGEQFF
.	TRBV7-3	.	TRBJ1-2	TGTGCCAGCAGCCAGGATTCAGGGGTCTCCCCCTATGGCTACACCTTC	CASSQDSGVSPYGYTF
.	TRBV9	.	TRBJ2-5	TGTGCCAGCAGTTTGACACCTGAGAGGGGGGAGACCCAGTACTTC	CASSLTPERGETQYF
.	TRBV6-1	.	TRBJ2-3	TGTGCCAGCAGTGCCGTCCTTACTCCAGATACGCAGTATTTT	CASSAVLTPDTQYF
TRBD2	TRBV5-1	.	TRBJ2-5	TGCGCCAGCAGATTAGCGGGGGGCTTACAAGAGACCCAGTACTTC	CASRLAGGLQETQYF
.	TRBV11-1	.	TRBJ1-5	TGTGCCAGAGGGACCGACCGCCGTCAGCCCCAGCATTTT	CARGTDRRQPQHF
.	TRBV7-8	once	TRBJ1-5	TGTGCCAGCAGCTTAGGGGTACAGGGTAATCAGCCCCAGCATTTT	CASSLGVQGNQPQHF
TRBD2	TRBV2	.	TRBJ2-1	TGTGCCACTACAGGACTAGCGGGCCTCAATGAGCAGTTCTTC	CATTGLAGLNEQFF
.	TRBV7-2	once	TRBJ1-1	TGTGCCAGTCACCAGGGAACTGAAGCTTTCTTT	CASHQGTEAFF
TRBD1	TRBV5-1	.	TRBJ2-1	TGCGCCAGCAGCTGGAGGGACAGGGGGAACACTGAGCAGTTCTTC	CASSWRDRGNTEQFF
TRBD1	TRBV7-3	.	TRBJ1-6	TGTGCCAGCAGCTCAACCGGACAGGGGGCCAATTCACCCCTCCACTTT	CASSSTGQGANSPLHF
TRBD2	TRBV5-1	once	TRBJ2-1	TGCGCCAGCAGCTCCGGGACTATAGGTAGCTCCTACAATGAGCAGTTCTTC	CASSSGTIGSSYNEQFF
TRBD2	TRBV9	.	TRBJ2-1	TGTGCCAGCAGCCCGGGCGCCAGCGGGGGGGCTGATGAGCAGTTCTTC	CASSPGASGGADEQFF
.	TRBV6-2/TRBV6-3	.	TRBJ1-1	TGTGCCAGCAGTTACTCTCAGAAGGACATGAACACTGAAGCTTTCTTT	CASSYSQKDMNTEAFF
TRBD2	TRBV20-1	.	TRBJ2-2	TGCAGTGCTACCCCTCCGATAGCGGGAATATTTTCGAACACCGGGGAGCTGTTTTTT	CSATPPIAGIFSNTGELFF
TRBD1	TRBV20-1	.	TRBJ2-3	TGCAGTGCTGGGGACAGGGGGCCTGCAGATACGCAGTATTTT	CSAGDRGPADTQYF
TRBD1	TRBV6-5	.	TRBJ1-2	TGTGCCAGCAGTCCGGGACAGGTGTATGGCTACACCTTC	CASSPGQVYGYTF
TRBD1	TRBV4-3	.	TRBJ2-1	TGCGCCAGCAGCCAAGGGGGGACAGGGTCCAATGAGCAGTTCTTC	CASSQGGTGSNEQFF
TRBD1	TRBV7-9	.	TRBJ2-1	TGTGCCAGCAGCTACCCCGGGACAGGGGCCAATGAGCAGTTCTTC	CASSYPGTGANEQFF
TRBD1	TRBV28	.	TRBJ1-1	TGTGCCAGCAGTTATGACAGGGTCGGAGAAGCTTTCTTT	CASSYDRVGEAFF
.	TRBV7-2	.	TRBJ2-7	TGTGCCAGCAGCTCGAGGGCCCACGAGCAGTACTTC	CASSSRAHEQYF
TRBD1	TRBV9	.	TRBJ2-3	TGTGCCAGCAGCACTTCACAGGGGATTACAGATACGCAGTATTTT	CASSTSQGITDTQYF
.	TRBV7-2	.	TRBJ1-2	TGTGCCAGCAGCAACGACGGTGGCTACACCTTC	CASSNDGGYTF
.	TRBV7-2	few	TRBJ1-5	TGTGCCAGCAGCTTAGTCGGGGATAGCAATCAGCCCCAGCATTTT	CASSLVGDSNQPQHF
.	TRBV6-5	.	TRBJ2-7	TGTGCCAGCAGTTCCGCAACTAGTTTAAGAAGCTACGAGCAGTACTTC	CASSSATSLRSYEQYF
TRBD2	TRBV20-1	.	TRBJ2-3	TGCAGTGCCAGGACCGTTCTAGCGGGAGAGGTGGATACGCAGTATTTT	CSARTVLAGEVDTQYF
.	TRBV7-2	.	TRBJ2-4	TGTGCCAGCAGCTTCAGGGGATTAGAGACTCAGTACTTC	CASSFRGLETQYF
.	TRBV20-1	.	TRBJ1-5	TGCAGTGCTAGAGACCCACAGGGTATCCAGCCCCAGCATTTT	CSARDPQGIQPQHF
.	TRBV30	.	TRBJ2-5	TGTGCCTGGAGTGTACTCGCAGGGGAAGAGACCCAGTACTTC	CAWSVLAGEETQYF
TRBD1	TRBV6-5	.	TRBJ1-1	TGTGCCAGCAGTTCGACAGGGGGAGTCACTGAAGCTTTCTTT	CASSSTGGVTEAFF
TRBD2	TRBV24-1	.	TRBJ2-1	TGTGCCACGGGGACTAGCGTCTACAATGAGCAGTTCTTC	CATGTSVYNEQFF